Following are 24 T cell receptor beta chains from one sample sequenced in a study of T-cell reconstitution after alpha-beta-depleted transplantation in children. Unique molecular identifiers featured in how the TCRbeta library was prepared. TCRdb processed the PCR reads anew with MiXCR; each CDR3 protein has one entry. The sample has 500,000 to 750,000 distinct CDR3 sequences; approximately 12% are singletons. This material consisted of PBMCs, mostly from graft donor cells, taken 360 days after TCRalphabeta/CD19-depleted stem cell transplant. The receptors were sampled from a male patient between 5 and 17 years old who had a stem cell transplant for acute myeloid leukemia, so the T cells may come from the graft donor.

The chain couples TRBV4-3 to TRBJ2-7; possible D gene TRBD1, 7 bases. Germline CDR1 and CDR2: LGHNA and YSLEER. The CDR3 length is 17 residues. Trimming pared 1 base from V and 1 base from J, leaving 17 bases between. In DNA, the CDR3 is TGCGCCAGCAGCCAAGTGCGGGGAACAGGGGTATCCTACGAGCAGTACTTC. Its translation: CASSQVRGTGVSYEQYF.

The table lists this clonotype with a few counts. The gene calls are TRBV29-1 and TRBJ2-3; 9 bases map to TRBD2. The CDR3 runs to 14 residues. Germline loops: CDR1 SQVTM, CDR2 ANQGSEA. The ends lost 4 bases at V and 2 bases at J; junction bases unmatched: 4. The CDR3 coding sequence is TGCAGCGTTGCCGGACTAGCGCCCACAGATACGCAGTATTTT. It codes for CSVAGLAPTDTQYF.

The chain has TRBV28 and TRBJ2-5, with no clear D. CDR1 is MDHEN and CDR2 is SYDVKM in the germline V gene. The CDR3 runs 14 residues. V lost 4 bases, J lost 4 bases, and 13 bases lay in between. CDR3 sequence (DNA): TGTGCCAGCAGTTACTCAGTGAGGCTAGAGACCCAGTACTTC. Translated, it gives CASSYSVRLETQYF.

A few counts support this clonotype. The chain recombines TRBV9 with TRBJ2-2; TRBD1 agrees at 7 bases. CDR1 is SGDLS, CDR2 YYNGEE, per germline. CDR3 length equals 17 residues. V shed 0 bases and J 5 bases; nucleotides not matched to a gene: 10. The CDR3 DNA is TGTGCCAGCAGCGTAGCTGTCAACAGGGGACGGACCGGGGAGCTGTTTTTT. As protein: CASSVAVNRGRTGELFF. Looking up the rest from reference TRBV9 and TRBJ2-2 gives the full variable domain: DSGVTQTPKHLITATGQRVTLRCSPRSGDLSVYWYQQSLDQGLQFLIQYYNGEERAKGNILERFSAQQFPDLHSELNLSSLELGDSALYFCASSVAVNRGRTGELFFGEGSRLTVL.

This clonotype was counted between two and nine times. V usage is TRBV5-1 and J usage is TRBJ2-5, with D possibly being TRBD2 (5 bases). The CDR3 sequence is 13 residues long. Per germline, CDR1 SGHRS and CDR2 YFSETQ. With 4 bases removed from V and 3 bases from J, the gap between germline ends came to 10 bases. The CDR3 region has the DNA TGCGCCAGCAGCCTTGACGGGGAAGAGACCCAGTACTTC. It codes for CASSLDGEETQYF. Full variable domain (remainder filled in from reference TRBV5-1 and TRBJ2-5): KAGVTQTPRYLIKTRGQQVTLSCSPISGHRSVSWYQQTPGQGLQFLFEYFSETQRNKGNFPGRFSGRQFSNSRSEMNVSTLELGDSALYLCASSLDGEETQYFGPGTRLLVL.

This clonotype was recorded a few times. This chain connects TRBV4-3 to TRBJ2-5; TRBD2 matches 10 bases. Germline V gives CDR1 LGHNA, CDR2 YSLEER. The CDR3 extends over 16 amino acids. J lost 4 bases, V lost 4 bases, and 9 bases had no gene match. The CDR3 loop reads CASSLLAGAGGETQYF. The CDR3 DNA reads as TGCGCCAGCAGCCTTCTAGCGGGAGCCGGAGGAGAGACCCAGTACTTC.

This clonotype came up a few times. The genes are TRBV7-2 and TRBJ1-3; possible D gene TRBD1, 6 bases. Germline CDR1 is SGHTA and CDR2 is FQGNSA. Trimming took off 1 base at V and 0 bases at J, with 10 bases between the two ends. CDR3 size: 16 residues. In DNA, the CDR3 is TGTGCCAGCAGCTTAGGAGGGGGTACCTCTGGAAACACCATATATTTT. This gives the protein CASSLGGGTSGNTIYF.

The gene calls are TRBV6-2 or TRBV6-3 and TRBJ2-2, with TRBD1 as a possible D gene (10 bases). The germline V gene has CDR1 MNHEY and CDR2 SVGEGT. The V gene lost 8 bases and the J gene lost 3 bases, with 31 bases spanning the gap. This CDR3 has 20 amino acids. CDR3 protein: CASPWDRGSVAGVDTGELFF. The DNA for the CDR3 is TGTGCCAGCCCCTGGGACAGGGGTTCAGTAGCGGGAGTGGACACCGGGGAGCTGTTTTTT.

The CDR3 loop reads CSARDQGPEQYF. The CDR3 nucleotides read TGCAGTGCTAGAGATCAGGGCCCCGAGCAGTACTTC. The rearrangement links TRBV20-1 to TRBJ2-7; TRBD1 might be the D (5 bases). Trimming took 0 bases from V and 6 from J, leaving 9 bases between them. This CDR3 contains 12 residues. CDR1 DFQATT and CDR2 SNEGSKA come from the germline V gene (reference sequence).

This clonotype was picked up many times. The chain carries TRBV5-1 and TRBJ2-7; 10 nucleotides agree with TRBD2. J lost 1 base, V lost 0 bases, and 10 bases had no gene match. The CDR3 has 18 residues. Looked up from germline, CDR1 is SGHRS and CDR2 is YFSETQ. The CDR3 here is CASSLAPSGRPGSYEQYF. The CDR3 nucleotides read TGCGCCAGCAGCTTGGCGCCTAGCGGGAGACCGGGGTCCTACGAGCAGTACTTC.

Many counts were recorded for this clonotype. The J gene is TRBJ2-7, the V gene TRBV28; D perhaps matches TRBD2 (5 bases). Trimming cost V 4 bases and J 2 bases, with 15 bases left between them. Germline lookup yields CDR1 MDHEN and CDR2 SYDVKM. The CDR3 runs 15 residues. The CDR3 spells CASSSRGSATYEQYF. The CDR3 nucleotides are TGTGCCAGCAGTTCCCGGGGAAGCGCGACCTACGAGCAGTACTTC.

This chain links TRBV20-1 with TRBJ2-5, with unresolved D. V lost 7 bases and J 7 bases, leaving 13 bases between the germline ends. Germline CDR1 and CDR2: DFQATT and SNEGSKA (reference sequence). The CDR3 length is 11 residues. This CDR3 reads CSVASTTTQYF. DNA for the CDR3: TGCAGTGTGGCTTCCACAACGACCCAGTACTTC.

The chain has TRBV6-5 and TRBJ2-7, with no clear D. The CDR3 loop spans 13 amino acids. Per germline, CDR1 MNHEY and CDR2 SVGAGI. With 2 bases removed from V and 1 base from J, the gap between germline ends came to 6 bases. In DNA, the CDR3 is TGTGCCAGCAGTTACGAACGGTCCTACGAGCAGTACTTC. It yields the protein CASSYERSYEQYF.

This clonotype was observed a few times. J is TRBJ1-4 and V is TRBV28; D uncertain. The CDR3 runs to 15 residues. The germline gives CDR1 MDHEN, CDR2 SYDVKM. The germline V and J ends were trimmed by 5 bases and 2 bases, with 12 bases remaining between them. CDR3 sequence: CASSPDVKTNEKLFF. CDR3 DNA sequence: TGTGCCAGCAGTCCGGACGTTAAGACTAATGAAAAACTGTTTTTT.

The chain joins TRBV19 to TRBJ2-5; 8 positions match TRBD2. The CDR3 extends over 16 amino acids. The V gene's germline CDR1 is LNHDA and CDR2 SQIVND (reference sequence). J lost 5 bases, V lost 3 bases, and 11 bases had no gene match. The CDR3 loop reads CASSIQMREAAETQYF. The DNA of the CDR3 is TGTGCCAGTAGTATTCAAATGCGGGAGGCCGCGGAGACCCAGTACTTC.

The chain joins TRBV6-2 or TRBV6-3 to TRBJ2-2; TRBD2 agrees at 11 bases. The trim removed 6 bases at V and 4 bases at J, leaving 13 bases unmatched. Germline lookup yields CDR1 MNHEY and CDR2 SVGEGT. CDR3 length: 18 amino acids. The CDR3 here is CASSSAGVLAGVTGELFF. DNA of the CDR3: TGTGCCAGCAGCTCAGCCGGGGTACTAGCGGGAGTCACCGGGGAGCTGTTTTTT.

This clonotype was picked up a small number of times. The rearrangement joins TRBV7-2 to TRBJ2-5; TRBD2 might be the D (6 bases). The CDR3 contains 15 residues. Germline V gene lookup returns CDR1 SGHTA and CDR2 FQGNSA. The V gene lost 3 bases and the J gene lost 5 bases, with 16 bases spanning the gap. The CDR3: CASSLEDGGAETQYF. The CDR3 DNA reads TGTGCCAGCAGCTTGGAGGACGGAGGGGCGGAGACCCAGTACTTC.

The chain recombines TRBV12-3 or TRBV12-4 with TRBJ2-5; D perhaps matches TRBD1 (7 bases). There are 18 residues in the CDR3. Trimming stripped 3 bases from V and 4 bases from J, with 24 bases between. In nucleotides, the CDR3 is TGTGCCAGCAGTTTTGCCCAGGGGGGACATGCGGTGGGAGAGACCCAGTACTTC. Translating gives CASSFAQGGHAVGETQYF.

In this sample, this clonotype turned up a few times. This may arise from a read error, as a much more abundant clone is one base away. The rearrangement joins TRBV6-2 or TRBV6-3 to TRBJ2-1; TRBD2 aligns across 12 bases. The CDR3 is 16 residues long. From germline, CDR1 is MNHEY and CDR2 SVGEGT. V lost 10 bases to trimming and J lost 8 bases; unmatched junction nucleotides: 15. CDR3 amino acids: CATTDPGLAGIHEQFF. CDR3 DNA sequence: TGTGCCACCACCGATCCCGGACTAGCGGGAATCCATGAGCAGTTCTTC.

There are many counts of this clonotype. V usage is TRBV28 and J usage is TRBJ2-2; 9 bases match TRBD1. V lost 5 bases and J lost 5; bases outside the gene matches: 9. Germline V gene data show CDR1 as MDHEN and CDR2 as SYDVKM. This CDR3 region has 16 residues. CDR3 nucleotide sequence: TGTGCCAGCAGTGCGGCCGGACAGGGGAAAACCGGGGAGCTGTTTTTT. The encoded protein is CASSAAGQGKTGELFF.

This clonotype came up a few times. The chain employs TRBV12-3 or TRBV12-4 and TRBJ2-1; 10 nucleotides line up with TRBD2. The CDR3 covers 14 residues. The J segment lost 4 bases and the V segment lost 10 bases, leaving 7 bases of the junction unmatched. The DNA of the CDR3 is TGTGCCACCCAGCGGGAGGGCCTTTACAATGAGCAGTTCTTC. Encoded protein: CATQREGLYNEQFF.

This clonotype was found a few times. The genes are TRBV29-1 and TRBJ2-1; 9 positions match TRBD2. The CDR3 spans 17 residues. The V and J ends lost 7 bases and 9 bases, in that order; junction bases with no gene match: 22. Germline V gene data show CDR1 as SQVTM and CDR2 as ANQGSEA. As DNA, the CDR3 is TGCAGCGCCCGGGGGGCGGGAGGGCCGACTTCCGATGTTGAGCAGTTCTTC. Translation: CSARGAGGPTSDVEQFF.

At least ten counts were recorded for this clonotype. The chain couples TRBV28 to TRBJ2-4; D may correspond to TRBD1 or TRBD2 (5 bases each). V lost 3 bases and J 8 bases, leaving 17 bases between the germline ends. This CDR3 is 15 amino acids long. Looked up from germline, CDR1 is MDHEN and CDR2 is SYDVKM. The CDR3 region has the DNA TGTGCCAGCAGTTTCCAGGGTTCGGGGTGGTACATTCAGTACTTC. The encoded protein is CASSFQGSGWYIQYF.

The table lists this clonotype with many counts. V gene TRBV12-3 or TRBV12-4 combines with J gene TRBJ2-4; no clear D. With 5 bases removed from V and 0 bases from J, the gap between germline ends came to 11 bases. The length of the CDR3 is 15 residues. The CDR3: CASSLPKLAKNIQYF. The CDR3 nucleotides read TGTGCCAGCAGTCTACCAAAGCTAGCCAAAAACATTCAGTACTTC.